The rows below give T cell receptor beta chains drawn from one sample of a study of cytomegalovirus exposure and HLA in healthy donors. Data came from immunoSEQ multiplex PCR; TCRdb stores just in-frame clones and leaves some out. This sample has about 120,000 clones, with around 76% found just once. Sample: PBMCs. Receptors were obtained from a man between 60 and 70 years old in good health and CMV-seropositive. CDR3s include the opening cysteine and the closing phenylalanine or tryptophan. The D gene is left open where the match is weak. Some rows have no size entry. The others give once, few or many, or a class for an expanded clone.

V gene,CDR3 length,clone size,D gene,J gene,CDR3 DNA,CDR3 protein
TRBV18,16,-,TRBD2,TRBJ2-7,TGTGCCAGCTCACCACCGGGACTAGCGGGAGGTAGCGAGCAGTACTTC,CASSPPGLAGGSEQYF
TRBV30,12,-,TRBD1,TRBJ1-6,TGTGCCCAGGGGGGCTATAATTCACCCCTCCACTTT,CAQGGYNSPLHF
TRBV6-1,13,-,-,TRBJ1-1,TGTGCCAGCAGTGCCTTTATGAACACTGAAGCTTTCTTT,CASSAFMNTEAFF
TRBV5-4,17,-,TRBD2,TRBJ2-7,TGTGCCAGCAGCTTTGGACTAGCGGGACCAACTCCCTACGAGCAGTACTTC,CASSFGLAGPTPYEQYF
TRBV2,14,-,TRBD1,TRBJ1-5,TGTGCCAGCAAACTGGGACAGGGAAGTCAGCCCCAGCATTTT,CASKLGQGSQPQHF
TRBV15,15,-,TRBD2,TRBJ2-7,TGTGCCACCAGCAGAGGTTCTCGGGGGGGGTACGAGCAGTACTTC,CATSRGSRGGYEQYF
TRBV9,14,-,TRBD1,TRBJ2-3,TGTGCCAGCAGCGCCGGACAGGGCACAGATACGCAGTATTTT,CASSAGQGTDTQYF
TRBV7-9,14,-,TRBD1,TRBJ1-1,TGTGCCAGCAGCTTGACAGGGGGTCGAACTGAAGCTTTCTTT,CASSLTGGRTEAFF
TRBV10-2,16,-,TRBD2,TRBJ2-2,TGCGCCAGCAGTGAGAGCAGCGGGACGCGCACCGGGGAGCTGTTTTTT,CASSESSGTRTGELFF
TRBV7-8,15,-,-,TRBJ1-2,TGTGCCAGCAGTTCCCTAGGAGCCCCTTACTATGGCTACACCTTC,CASSSLGAPYYGYTF
TRBV5-6,12,-,-,TRBJ1-2,TGTGCCAGCAGCCCCCAGGGCTATGGCTACACCTTC,CASSPQGYGYTF
TRBV28,15,-,-,TRBJ1-3,TGTGCCAGCAGTTTCGGAGGGGATGGTGGAAACACCATATATTTT,CASSFGGDGGNTIYF
TRBV7-3,16,once,TRBD2,TRBJ2-7,TGTGCCAGCAGCTTAGGGCTAGCGGGGGCCCAGGGTGAGCAGTACTTC,CASSLGLAGAQGEQYF
TRBV5-4,16,-,-,TRBJ1-1,TGTGCCAGCAGCCGCGCTACCCTACAGGGCTGGACTGAAGCTTTCTTT,CASSRATLQGWTEAFF
TRBV19,16,-,TRBD1,TRBJ1-5,TGTGCCAGTAGTCCCCGGACAGGGGGCGGAAATCAGCCCCAGCATTTT,CASSPRTGGGNQPQHF
TRBV7-9,13,-,-,TRBJ2-7,TGTGCCAGCAGCTTAGCCGTCGGCTACGAGCAGTACTTC,CASSLAVGYEQYF
TRBV5-1,13,-,-,TRBJ2-5,TGCGCCAGCAGCTCGAGGGTACAAGAGACCCAGTACTTC,CASSSRVQETQYF
TRBV11-3,16,-,TRBD1,TRBJ1-1,TGTGCCAGCAGCCCGGGACCAGGGGGAGAGGTCACTGAAGCTTTCTTT,CASSPGPGGEVTEAFF
TRBV5-1,15,-,-,TRBJ1-5,TGCGCCAGCAGCTTGGCCGGGGTAGGGAATCAGCCCCAGCATTTT,CASSLAGVGNQPQHF
TRBV4-2,16,-,-,TRBJ2-5,TGTGCCAGCAGCCGAGGAGGGGGGGGGTACCAAGAGACCCAGTACTTC,CASSRGGGGYQETQYF
TRBV2,16,-,-,TRBJ2-1,TGTGCCAGCCGTCTCTCCTTGGGGGCAGGGAACAATGAGCAGTTCTTC,CASRLSLGAGNNEQFF
TRBV4-1,13,-,-,TRBJ2-7,TGCGCCAGCAGCCAATGGTGGGGCAGGGGGCAGTACTTC,CASSQWWGRGQYF
TRBV18,17,-,-,TRBJ1-4,TGTGCCAGCTCACCACTACTAGGACAGAACGAAAATGAAAAACTGTTTTTT,CASSPLLGQNENEKLFF
TRBV7-8,14,few,TRBD1,TRBJ1-5,TGTGCCAGCAGCTTACAGGGGGCGAGACAGCCCCAGCATTTT,CASSLQGARQPQHF
TRBV10-1,14,-,-,TRBJ2-7,TGCGCCAGCAGTGAGGGGCTAGCCTACTACGAGCAGTACTTC,CASSEGLAYYEQYF
TRBV2,12,-,-,TRBJ1-1,TGTGCCAGCAGCTTCACAGGGAGTGAAGCTTTCTTT,CASSFTGSEAFF
TRBV6-1,13,-,-,TRBJ2-7,TGTGCCAGCAGTGAGTTCGACAGCTACGAGCAGTACTTC,CASSEFDSYEQYF
TRBV5-5,15,-,-,TRBJ1-5,TGTGCCAGCAGCATCGGCGCAGGGCGGCGTCAGCCCCAGCATTTT,CASSIGAGRRQPQHF
TRBV27,17,-,-,TRBJ2-7,TGTGCCAGCAGTTTAAGGTGGGGCGGGGGCGCCCCGAGGGAGCAGTACTTC,CASSLRWGGGAPREQYF
TRBV4-1,15,-,-,TRBJ2-5,TGCGCCAGCAGCCAAGTGACCAGGGGCCAACCTGGGTTGTACTTC,CASSQVTRGQPGLYF
TRBV5-1,13,-,-,TRBJ1-2,TGCGCCAGCAGACAGGGATATAACTATGGCTACACCTTC,CASRQGYNYGYTF
TRBV10-3,15,-,TRBD2,TRBJ2-3,TGTGCCTCCAGGACTAGCGGGAGGGCCTCAGATACGCAGTATTTT,CASRTSGRASDTQYF
TRBV5-1,15,-,TRBD2,TRBJ2-1,TGCGCCAGCAGCTCCAATGCGGGAGCGAACAATGAGCAGTTCTTC,CASSSNAGANNEQFF
TRBV5-4,16,-,-,TRBJ1-1,TGTGCCAGCTCTCTGAAAGGGAGCGGGAAGAGCACTGAAGCTTTCTTT,CASSLKGSGKSTEAFF
TRBV5-6,16,-,-,TRBJ1-1,TGTGCCAGCAGCTGGACGTTTGACAGAGTGAACACTGAAGCTTTCTTT,CASSWTFDRVNTEAFF
TRBV18,14,-,-,TRBJ1-2,TGTGCCAGCTCACCGGAGACAGGACTCTATGGCTACACCTTC,CASSPETGLYGYTF
TRBV9,16,-,TRBD2,TRBJ2-1,TGTGCCAGCAGCGCCGGGGGGAGCGGGAGGTATAATGAGCAGTTCTTC,CASSAGGSGRYNEQFF
TRBV6-1,14,-,-,TRBJ1-3,TGTGCCAGCAGTCCGACAAGCTCTGGAAACACCATATATTTT,CASSPTSSGNTIYF
TRBV10-2,13,few,TRBD2,TRBJ2-7,TGCGCCAGCACCGCGGGACTAGCCTACGAGCAGTACTTC,CASTAGLAYEQYF
TRBV10-1,19,-,-,TRBJ2-2,TGCGCCAGCAGTGAGCCCCGGGATATAAACCCAGGGGAAGTCGGGGAGCTGTTTTTT,CASSEPRDINPGEVGELFF
TRBV2,13,-,-,TRBJ2-7,TGTGCCAGCAGTGATGAGGGTGAGGGCGAGCAGTACTTC,CASSDEGEGEQYF
TRBV15,16,-,TRBD2,TRBJ2-7,TGTGCCACCAGCAGAGATTTAGCGGGGGGCGCCTACGAGCAGTACTTC,CATSRDLAGGAYEQYF
TRBV6-1,15,-,-,TRBJ1-5,TGTGCCAGCGGATCCTTTGACAGACCCAATCAGCCCCAGCATTTT,CASGSFDRPNQPQHF
TRBV25-1,13,-,TRBD1,TRBJ1-4,TGTGCCAGCCGGGGACAGGGAAGAGAAAAACTGTTTTTT,CASRGQGREKLFF
TRBV9,15,-,-,TRBJ1-2,TGTGCCAGCAGCGTAGGTGGGGGCGCGGGCTGGGTCTACACCTTC,CASSVGGGAGWVYTF
TRBV28,16,-,TRBD2,TRBJ2-7,TGTGCCAGCAGTCTACTCGGACTAGCGGGAAAGTGGGAGCAGTACTTC,CASSLLGLAGKWEQYF
TRBV13,17,-,TRBD1,TRBJ1-1,TGTGCCAGCAGCTTAGGACAGGGGGGGTCTTATAACACTGAAGCTTTCTTT,CASSLGQGGSYNTEAFF
TRBV28,14,once,TRBD1,TRBJ1-2,TGTGCCAGCAGTCCGACAGGGGCAGCCTATGGCTACACCTTC,CASSPTGAAYGYTF
TRBV19,15,-,TRBD2,TRBJ2-1,TGTGCCAGTAGTATGGGGGGACTATACTACAATGAGCAGTTCTTC,CASSMGGLYYNEQFF
TRBV11-2,14,-,-,TRBJ2-2,TGTGCCAGCAGCCGGGATGATAACACCGGGGAGCTGTTTTTT,CASSRDDNTGELFF
TRBV5-1,15,-,TRBD1,TRBJ1-2,TGCGCCAGCAGCTTGAGAGGGGGCGTCGACTATGGCTACACCTTC,CASSLRGGVDYGYTF
TRBV7-2,13,-,-,TRBJ1-5,TGTGCCAGCAGTCTAAATAGCAATCAGCCCCAGCATTTT,CASSLNSNQPQHF
TRBV7-9,15,once,-,TRBJ2-3,TGTGCCAGCAGGAGTAGGGGTAGCGGTACAGATACGCAGTATTTT,CASRSRGSGTDTQYF
TRBV6-5,14,few,-,TRBJ2-3,TGTGCCAGCAGTGAGGGCAGAACCACAGATACGCAGTATTTT,CASSEGRTTDTQYF
TRBV6-5,15,-,-,TRBJ1-1,TGTGCCAGCAGTGCCCGGCAGGCGGGGAGGACTGAAGCTTTCTTT,CASSARQAGRTEAFF
TRBV11-2,15,few,-,TRBJ2-4,TGTGCCAGCAGCCGCCAGGCAGGTGCCAAAAACAGTCAGTACTTC,CASSRQAGAKNSQYF
TRBV11-2,15,once,TRBD2,TRBJ2-7,TGTGCCAGCAGCTTAGAGAGCGGGAGCCCCTACGAGCAGTACTTC,CASSLESGSPYEQYF
TRBV2,16,-,-,TRBJ1-5,TGTGCCAGCACGTGGGGGGGAGGCAGGTTTGTTCAGCCCCAGCATTTT,CASTWGGGRFVQPQHF
TRBV5-1,14,-,TRBD2,TRBJ2-3,TGCGCCAGCAGCTTAGGCCGGGAGGGAGATACGCAGTATTTT,CASSLGREGDTQYF
TRBV11-2,15,-,-,TRBJ1-2,TGTGCCAGCGAGGACAGTCGGGTAGTCAACTATGGCTACACCTTC,CASEDSRVVNYGYTF